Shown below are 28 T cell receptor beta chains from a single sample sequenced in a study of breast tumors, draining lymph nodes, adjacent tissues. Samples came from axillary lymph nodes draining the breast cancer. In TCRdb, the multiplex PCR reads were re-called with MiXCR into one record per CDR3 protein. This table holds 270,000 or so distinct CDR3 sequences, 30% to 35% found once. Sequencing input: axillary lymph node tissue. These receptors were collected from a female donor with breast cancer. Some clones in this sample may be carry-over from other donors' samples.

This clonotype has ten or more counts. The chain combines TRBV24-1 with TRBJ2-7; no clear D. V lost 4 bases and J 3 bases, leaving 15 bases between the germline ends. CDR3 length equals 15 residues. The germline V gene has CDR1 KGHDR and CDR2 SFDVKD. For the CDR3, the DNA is TGTGCCACCAGTGACCCGACGGACCCAGGCTACGAGCAGTACTTC. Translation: CATSDPTDPGYEQYF.

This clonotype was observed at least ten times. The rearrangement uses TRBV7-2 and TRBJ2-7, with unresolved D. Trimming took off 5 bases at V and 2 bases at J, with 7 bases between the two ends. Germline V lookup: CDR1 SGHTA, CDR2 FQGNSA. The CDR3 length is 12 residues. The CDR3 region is CASSSNPYEQYF. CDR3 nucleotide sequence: TGTGCCAGCAGCAGCAACCCCTACGAGCAGTACTTC.

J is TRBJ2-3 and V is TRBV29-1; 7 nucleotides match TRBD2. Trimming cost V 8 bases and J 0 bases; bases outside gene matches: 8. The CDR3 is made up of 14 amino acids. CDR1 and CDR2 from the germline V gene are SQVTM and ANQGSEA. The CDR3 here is CSWTTSPSTDTQYF. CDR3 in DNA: TGCAGCTGGACGACTAGCCCTAGCACAGATACGCAGTATTTT.

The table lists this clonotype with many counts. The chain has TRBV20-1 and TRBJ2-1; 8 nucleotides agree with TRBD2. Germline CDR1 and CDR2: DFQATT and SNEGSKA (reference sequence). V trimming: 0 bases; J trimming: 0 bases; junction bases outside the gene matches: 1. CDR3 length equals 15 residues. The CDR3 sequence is CSARDLAGSYNEQFF. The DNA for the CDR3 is TGCAGTGCTAGAGACCTAGCGGGCTCCTACAATGAGCAGTTCTTC.

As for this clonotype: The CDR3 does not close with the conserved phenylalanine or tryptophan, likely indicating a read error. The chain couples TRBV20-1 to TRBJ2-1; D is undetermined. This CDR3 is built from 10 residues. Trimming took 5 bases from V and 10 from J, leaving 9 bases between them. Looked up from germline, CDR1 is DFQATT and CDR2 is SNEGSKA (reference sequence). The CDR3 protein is CSASHYEQFS. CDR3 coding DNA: TGCAGTGCTTCTCACTACGAGCAGTTCTCC.

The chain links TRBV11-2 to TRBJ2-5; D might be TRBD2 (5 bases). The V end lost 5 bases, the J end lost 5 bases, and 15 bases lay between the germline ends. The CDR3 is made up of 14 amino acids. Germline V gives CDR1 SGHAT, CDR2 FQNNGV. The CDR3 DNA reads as TGTGCCAGCAGCCCGGGAACGAACACCGAGACCCAGTACTTC. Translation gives CASSPGTNTETQYF.

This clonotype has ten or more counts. CDR3 amino acids: CASSFRGDYGYTF. The DNA of the CDR3 is TGTGCCAGCAGCTTTCGAGGGGACTATGGCTACACCTTC. The V gene is TRBV5-5, the J gene TRBJ1-2; a weak D match, TRBD1 (5 bases). The germline V gene encodes CDR1 SGHKS and CDR2 YYEKEE (reference sequence). Trimming left V 2 bases short and J 3 bases short, with 8 bases between. The CDR3 covers 13 residues.

In DNA, the CDR3 is TGTGCCACCAGTGCCTACGGGACAGGGTCGGGGGGCTACACCTTC. Translated: CATSAYGTGSGGYTF. The chain combines TRBV24-1 with TRBJ1-2; TRBD1 matches at 9 bases. CDR3 length: 15 residues. Germline loops: CDR1 KGHDR, CDR2 SFDVKD. J gave up 8 bases and V 5 bases, and 11 bases lay outside the gene matches.

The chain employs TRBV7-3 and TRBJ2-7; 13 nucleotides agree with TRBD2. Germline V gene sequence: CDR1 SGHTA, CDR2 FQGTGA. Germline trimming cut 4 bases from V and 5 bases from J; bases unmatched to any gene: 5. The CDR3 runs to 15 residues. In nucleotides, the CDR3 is TGTGCCAGCAGCTCCTGGACTAGCGGGAGAAACGAGCAGTACTTC. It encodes CASSSWTSGRNEQYF.

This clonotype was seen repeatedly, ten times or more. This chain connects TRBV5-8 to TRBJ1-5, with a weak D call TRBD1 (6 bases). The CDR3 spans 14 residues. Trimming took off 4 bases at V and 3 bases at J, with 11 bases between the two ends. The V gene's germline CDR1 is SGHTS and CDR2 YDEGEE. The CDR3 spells CASSIQGYNQPQHF. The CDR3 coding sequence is TGTGCCAGCAGCATACAGGGATACAATCAGCCCCAGCATTTT.

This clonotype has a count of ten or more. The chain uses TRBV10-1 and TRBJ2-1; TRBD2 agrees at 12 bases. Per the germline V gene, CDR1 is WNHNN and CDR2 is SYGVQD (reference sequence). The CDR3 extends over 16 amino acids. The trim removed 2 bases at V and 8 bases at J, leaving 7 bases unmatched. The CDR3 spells CASSETLAGGRDEQFF. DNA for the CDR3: TGCGCCAGCAGTGAGACCCTAGCGGGAGGGAGGGATGAGCAGTTCTTC.

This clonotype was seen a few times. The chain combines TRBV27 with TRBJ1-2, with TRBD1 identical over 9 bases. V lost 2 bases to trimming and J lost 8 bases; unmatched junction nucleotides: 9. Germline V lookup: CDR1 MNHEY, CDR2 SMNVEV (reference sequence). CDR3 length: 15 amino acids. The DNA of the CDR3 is TGTGCCAGCAGTTTAAAAACAGGGGGCTTAAAGGGCTACACCTTC. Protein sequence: CASSLKTGGLKGYTF.

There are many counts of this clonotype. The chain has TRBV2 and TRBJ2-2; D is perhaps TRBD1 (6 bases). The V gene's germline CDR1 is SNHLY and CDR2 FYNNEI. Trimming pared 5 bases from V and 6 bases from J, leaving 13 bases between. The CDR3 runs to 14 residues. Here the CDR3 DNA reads TGTGCCAGCAGTCCCTTACAGGGCCCCGGGGAGCTGTTTTTT. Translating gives CASSPLQGPGELFF.

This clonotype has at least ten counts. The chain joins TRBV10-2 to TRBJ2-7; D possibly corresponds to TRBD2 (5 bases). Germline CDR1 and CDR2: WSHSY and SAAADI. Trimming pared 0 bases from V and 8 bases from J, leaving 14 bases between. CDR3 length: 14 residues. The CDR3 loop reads CASSESQLGVKQYF. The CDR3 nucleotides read TGCGCCAGCAGTGAGTCGCAACTAGGTGTAAAGCAGTACTTC.

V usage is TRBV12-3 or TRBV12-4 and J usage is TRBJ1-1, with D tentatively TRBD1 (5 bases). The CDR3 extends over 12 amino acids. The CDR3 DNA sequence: TGTGCTAGTCTATTTGGAGGGGATCAAGCTTTCTTT. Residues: CASLFGGDQAFF.

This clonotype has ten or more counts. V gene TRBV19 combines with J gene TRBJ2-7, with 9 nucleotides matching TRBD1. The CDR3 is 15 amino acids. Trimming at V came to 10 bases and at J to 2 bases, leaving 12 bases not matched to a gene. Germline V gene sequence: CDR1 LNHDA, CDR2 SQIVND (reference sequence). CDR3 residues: CATSGGTGPAYEQYF. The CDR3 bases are TGTGCCACCTCGGGCGGGACAGGGCCCGCCTACGAGCAGTACTTC. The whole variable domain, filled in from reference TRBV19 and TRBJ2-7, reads DGGITQSPKYLFRKEGQNVTLSCEQNLNHDAMYWYRQDPGQGLRLIYYSQIVNDFQKGDIAEGYSVSREKKESFPLTVTSAQKNPTAFYLCATSGGTGPAYEQYFGPGTRLTVT.

CDR3 loop: CASSEYGASSTNEKLFF. The CDR3 region has the DNA TGCGCCAGCAGTGAATATGGGGCATCTTCAACTAATGAAAAACTGTTTTTT. The chain employs TRBV10-2 and TRBJ1-4; D is perhaps TRBD1 (5 bases). The CDR3 runs to 17 residues. Germline CDR1 is WSHSY and CDR2 is SAAADI. Deletions cut 3 bases from V and 0 bases from J, with 14 bases between.

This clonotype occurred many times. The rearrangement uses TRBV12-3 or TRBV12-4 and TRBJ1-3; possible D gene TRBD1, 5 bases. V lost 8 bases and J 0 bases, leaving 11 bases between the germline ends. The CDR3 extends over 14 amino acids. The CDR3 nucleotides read TGTGCCAGCTGGGGCATCAACTCTGGAAACACCATATATTTT. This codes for CASWGINSGNTIYF.

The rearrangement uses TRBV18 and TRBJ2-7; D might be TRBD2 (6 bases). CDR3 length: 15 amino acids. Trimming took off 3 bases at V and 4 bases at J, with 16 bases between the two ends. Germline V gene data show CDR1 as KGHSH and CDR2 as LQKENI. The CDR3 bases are TGTGCCAGCTCACCCGCGGAGGGGCGCGGATACGAGCAGTACTTC. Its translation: CASSPAEGRGYEQYF.

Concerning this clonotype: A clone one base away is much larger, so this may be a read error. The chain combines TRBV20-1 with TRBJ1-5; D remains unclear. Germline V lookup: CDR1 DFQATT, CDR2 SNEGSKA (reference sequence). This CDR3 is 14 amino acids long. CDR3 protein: CSASASSHNPPQHF. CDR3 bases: TGCAGTGCTAGTGCCAGCTCACACAATCCGCCCCAGCATTTT.

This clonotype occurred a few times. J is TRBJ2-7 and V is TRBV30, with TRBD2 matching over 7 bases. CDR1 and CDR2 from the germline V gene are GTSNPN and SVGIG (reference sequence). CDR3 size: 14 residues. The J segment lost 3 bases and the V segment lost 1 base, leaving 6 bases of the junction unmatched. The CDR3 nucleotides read TGTGCCTGGAGTGCGGGCAGGGAGGGCTACGAGCAGTACTTC. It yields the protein CAWSAGREGYEQYF.

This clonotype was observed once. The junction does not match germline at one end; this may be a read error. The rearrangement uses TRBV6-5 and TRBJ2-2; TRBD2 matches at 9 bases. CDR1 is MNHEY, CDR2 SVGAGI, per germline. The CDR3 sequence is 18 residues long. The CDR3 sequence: CASSHSPGLAVNTGELFF. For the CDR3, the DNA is TGTGCCAGCAGTCACTCTCCGGGACTAGCCGTAAACACCGGGGAGCTGTTTTTT.

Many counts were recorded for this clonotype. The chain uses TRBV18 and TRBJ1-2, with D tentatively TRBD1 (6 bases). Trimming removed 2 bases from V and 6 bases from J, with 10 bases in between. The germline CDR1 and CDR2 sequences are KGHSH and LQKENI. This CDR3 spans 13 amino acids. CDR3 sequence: CASSPEAGDGYTF. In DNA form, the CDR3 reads TGTGCCAGCTCACCAGAGGCAGGGGATGGCTACACCTTC.

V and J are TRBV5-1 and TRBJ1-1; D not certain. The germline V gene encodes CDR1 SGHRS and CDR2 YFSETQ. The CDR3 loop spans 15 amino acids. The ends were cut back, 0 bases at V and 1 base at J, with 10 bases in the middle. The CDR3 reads CASSLGIRGNTEAFF. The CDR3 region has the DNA TGCGCCAGCAGCTTGGGCATACGGGGGAACACTGAAGCTTTCTTT.

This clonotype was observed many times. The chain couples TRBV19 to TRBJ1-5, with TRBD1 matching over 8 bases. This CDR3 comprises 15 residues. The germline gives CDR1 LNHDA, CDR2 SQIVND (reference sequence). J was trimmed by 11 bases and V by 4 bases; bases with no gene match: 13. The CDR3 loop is CASSTEGQAFSAQHF. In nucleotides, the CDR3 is TGTGCCAGTAGTACCGAGGGACAGGCTTTTTCAGCCCAGCATTTT. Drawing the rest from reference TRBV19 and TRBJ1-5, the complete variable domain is DGGITQSPKYLFRKEGQNVTLSCEQNLNHDAMYWYRQDPGQGLRLIYYSQIVNDFQKGDIAEGYSVSREKKESFPLTVTSAQKNPTAFYLCASSTEGQAFSAQHFGDGTRLSIL.

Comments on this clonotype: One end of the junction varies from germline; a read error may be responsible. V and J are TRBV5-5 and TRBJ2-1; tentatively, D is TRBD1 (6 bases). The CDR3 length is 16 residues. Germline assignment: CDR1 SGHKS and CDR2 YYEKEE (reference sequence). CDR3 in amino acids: CASSLWGTLSNNEQFF. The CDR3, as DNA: TGTGCCAGCAGCTTGTGGGGGACACTCTCCAACAATGAGCAGTTCTTC.

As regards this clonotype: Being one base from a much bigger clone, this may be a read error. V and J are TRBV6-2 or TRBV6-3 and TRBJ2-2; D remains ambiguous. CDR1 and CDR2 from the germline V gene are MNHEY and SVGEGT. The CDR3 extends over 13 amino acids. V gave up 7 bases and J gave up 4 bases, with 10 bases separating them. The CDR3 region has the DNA TGTGCCAGCACGCCACTCTTCACCGGGGAGCTGTTTTTT. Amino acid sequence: CASTPLFTGELFF.

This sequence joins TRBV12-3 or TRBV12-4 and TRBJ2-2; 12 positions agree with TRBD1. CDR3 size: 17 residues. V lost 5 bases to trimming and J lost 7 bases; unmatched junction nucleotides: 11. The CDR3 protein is CASSHPAGTGGFGELFF. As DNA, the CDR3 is TGTGCCAGCAGTCACCCAGCCGGGACAGGGGGCTTCGGGGAGCTGTTTTTT.